A single sample is the source of the 11 T cell receptor beta chains below, sequenced in a study of blood T cell repertoires in COVID-19. The method was immunoSEQ multiplex PCR; TCRdb's version includes in-frame clones alone and lacks a portion of them. The profile shows about 260,000 clones, less than 90% of them singletons. The specimen sequenced was peripheral blood. Receptors originate from a man between 60 and 70 years old with acute or convalescent COVID-19.

The V call is TRBV25-1, the J call TRBJ2-4; D might be TRBD1 (7 bases). Germline V gene lookup returns CDR1 MGHDK and CDR2 SYGVNS. CDR3 length: 14 residues. Trimming left V 2 bases short and J 10 bases short, with 15 bases between. The CDR3 spells CASSEGGGAGIQYF. The CDR3 DNA sequence: TGTGCCAGCAGTGAAGGAGGGGGCGCCGGAATTCAGTACTTC.

This clone occurred once. The chain links TRBV23-1 to TRBJ2-7; TRBD2 is a possible D gene (5 bases). TRBV23-1 has ORF status, its function being uncertain. V lost 6 bases to trimming and J lost 1 base, with 16 bases between them. The CDR3 length is 15 residues. The CDR3 protein is CASSQRRTDSYEQYF. The CDR3 region has the DNA TGCGCCAGCAGCCAAAGACGGACTGATTCCTACGAGCAGTACTTC.

The chain carries TRBV7-9 and TRBJ2-1; a possible D gene is TRBD2 (6 bases). Germline V gene lookup returns CDR1 SEHNR and CDR2 FQNEAQ (reference sequence). V was clipped by 1 base and J by 4 bases, with 11 bases between them. This CDR3 has 15 residues. CDR3 region: CASSLVLAAYNEQFF. The CDR3 region has the DNA TGTGCCAGCAGCTTAGTTTTAGCGGCATACAATGAGCAGTTCTTC.

The chain is built from TRBV19 and TRBJ2-1, with a tentative D call TRBD2 (6 bases). The CDR3 runs to 13 residues. The germline V gene has CDR1 LNHDA and CDR2 SQIVND (reference sequence). Trimming shortened V by 6 bases and J by 5 bases, and 11 bases separated the two germline ends. CDR3 protein: CASRRTTHNEQFF. The DNA for the CDR3 is TGTGCCAGTAGACGGACTACCCACAATGAGCAGTTCTTC.

This sequence joins TRBV10-3 and TRBJ2-5, with TRBD1 matching over 7 bases. Germline V gene sequence: CDR1 ENHRY, CDR2 SYGVKD. Trimming cost V 6 bases and J 5 bases; bases outside gene matches: 6. There are 13 residues in the CDR3. The CDR3 reads CAIRDRVGETQYF. Written as DNA, the CDR3 is TGTGCCATCAGAGACAGGGTGGGCGAGACCCAGTACTTC.

The V and J genes are TRBV6-5 and TRBJ2-7; TRBD2 agrees at 10 bases. The CDR3 contains 15 residues. Germline V gene lookup returns CDR1 MNHEY and CDR2 SVGAGI. The J segment lost 5 bases and the V segment lost 6 bases, leaving 10 bases of the junction unmatched. CDR3 nucleotides: TGTGCCAGCAGCTGGTTAGCGGGAGGAGTCCACGAGCAGTACTTC. Translated, it gives CASSWLAGGVHEQYF.

Points on this clone: This sample also contains other DNA sequences that code for the same CDR3. The genes are TRBV27 and TRBJ1-5, with a tentative D call TRBD1 (5 bases). Trimming removed 0 bases from V and 0 bases from J, with 9 bases in between. The germline V gene has CDR1 MNHEY and CDR2 SMNVEV (reference sequence). The CDR3 spans 16 residues. The CDR3 DNA sequence: TGTGCCAGCAGTTTATCGGGGCAGCTTAGCAATCAGCCCCAGCATTTT. Translated: CASSLSGQLSNQPQHF.

J is TRBJ2-7 and V is TRBV5-1, with a tentative D call TRBD2 (5 bases). V lost 4 bases and J 2 bases, leaving 13 bases between the germline ends. The V gene's germline CDR1 is SGHRS and CDR2 YFSETQ. CDR3 length equals 14 residues. The chain's CDR3 is CASSPLAPPYEQYF. The DNA of the CDR3 is TGCGCCAGCAGCCCCTTAGCGCCTCCCTACGAGCAGTACTTC. Supplemented by reference TRBV5-1 and TRBJ2-7, the full variable domain reads KAGVTQTPRYLIKTRGQQVTLSCSPISGHRSVSWYQQTPGQGLQFLFEYFSETQRNKGNFPGRFSGRQFSNSRSEMNVSTLELGDSALYLCASSPLAPPYEQYFGPGTRLTVT.

The rearrangement uses TRBV6-5 and TRBJ2-3; 9 bases are a match to TRBD2. This CDR3 is 13 amino acids long. Losses at the gene ends were 5 bases for V and 15 bases for J; bases not matched to a gene: 12. Germline V lookup: CDR1 MNHEY, CDR2 SVGAGI. The CDR3 DNA reads TGTGCCAGCAGTCGAAGGTCGGGACTAGCAGAATATTTT. Translation: CASSRRSGLAEYF.

The rearrangement links TRBV7-9 to TRBJ1-1; TRBD1 is a possible D gene (5 bases). The CDR3 contains 15 residues. V lost 4 bases and J 0 bases, leaving 12 bases between the germline ends. Germline V CDR1 and CDR2: SEHNR, FQNEAQ (reference sequence). The CDR3 DNA reads as TGTGCCAGCAGCTCACGGCGGGACTTGAACACTGAAGCTTTCTTT. It encodes CASSSRRDLNTEAFF. The full variable domain, completed using reference TRBV7-9 and TRBJ1-1, is DTGVSQNPRHKITKRGQNVTFRCDPISEHNRLYWYRQTLGQGPEFLTYFQNEAQLEKSRLLSDRFSAERPKGSFSTLEIQRTEQGDSAMYLCASSSRRDLNTEAFFGQGTRLTVV.

This clone was detected only once. The J gene is TRBJ2-1, the V gene TRBV10-3, with 10 bases aligning to TRBD1. With 6 bases clipped from V and 9 bases from J, the junction kept 11 bases outside the gene matches. This CDR3 contains 15 residues. In germline, CDR1 is ENHRY, CDR2 SYGVKD. Written as DNA, the CDR3 is TGTGCCATCAGCTCCTATCCGGGACAGGGGAGTGAGCAGTTCTTC. This encodes CAISSYPGQGSEQFF.